This T cell receptor (beta chain) appears in the sequencing data of a study of T cell repertoires in cytomegalovirus infection. Study information: Alongside well-studied HLA-B-restricted CMV epitopes, recently identified HLA-C-restricted CMV epitopes were also used. CMV infection and matching HLA type were both indicated by public TCR beta signatures. Findings and limits, study-wide: The ex vivo response showed dominance by HLA-C-restricted CMV-specific TCR beta clonotypes. CMV carriers having the relevant HLA were flagged by cumulative public TCR beta family frequency.

This clonotype was seen a handful of times. The antigen remains unidentified. TCRdb reprocessed the reads via MiXCR and lists one record per CDR3 protein. The table includes hundreds of thousands of distinct CDR3 sequences, more than 30% detected once. The V end was cut by 8 bases, the J end by 3 bases, with 17 bases between. Germline CDR1 reads MNHEY; CDR2 reads SMNVEV (reference sequence). The CDR3 sequence is 16 residues long. This sequence originates from a human donor in good health (CMV status not recorded). Some clones in this sample may be carry-over from other donors' samples. The chain couples TRBV27 to TRBJ1-6; D may be TRBD1 (6 bases). The sample in question was cultured PBMCs, obtained from culture after CMV antigen stimulation. CDR3 sequence: CASALRGNDYNSPLHF. Here the CDR3 DNA reads TGTGCCAGCGCACTTAGGGGGAATGACTATAATTCACCCCTCCACTTT.